The present T cell receptor (beta chain) was sequenced within a study of control samples from healthy donors and cancer patients. Clones were sequenced by immunoSEQ multiplex PCR, and TCRdb holds only the in-frame ones, with some missing. The sample includes around 23,000 clones, more than 80% of them seen just once. The germline CDR1 and CDR2 sequences are KGHSH and LQKENI. The CDR3 sequence is 14 residues long. V lost 3 bases and J 1 base, leaving 6 bases between the germline ends. The sequence came from a man aged 60 to 75 with head and neck cancer. The sample consisted of PBMCs. The chain is built from TRBV18 and TRBJ2-2; D remains unclear. The DNA of the CDR3 is TGTGCCAGCTCACCGGGCGAGAACACCGGGGAGCTGTTTTTT. Amino acid sequence: CASSPGENTGELFF.